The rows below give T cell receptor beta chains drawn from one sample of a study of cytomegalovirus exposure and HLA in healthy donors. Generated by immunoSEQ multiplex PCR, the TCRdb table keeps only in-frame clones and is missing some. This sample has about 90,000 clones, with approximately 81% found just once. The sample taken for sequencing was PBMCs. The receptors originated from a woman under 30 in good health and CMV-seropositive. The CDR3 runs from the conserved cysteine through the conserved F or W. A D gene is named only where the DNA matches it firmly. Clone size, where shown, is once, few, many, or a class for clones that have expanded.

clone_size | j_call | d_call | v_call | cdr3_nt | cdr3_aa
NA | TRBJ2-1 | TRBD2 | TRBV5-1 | TGCGCCAGCAGCTTGTTTAGCGGGGGGGTCGATGAGCAGTTCTTC | CASSLFSGGVDEQFF
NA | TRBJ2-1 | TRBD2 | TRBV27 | TGTGCCAGCAGTTCCTGGAAGCGGGGGGGAACCCGGATCTGGGACAATGAGCAGTTCTTC | CASSSWKRGGTRIWDNEQFF
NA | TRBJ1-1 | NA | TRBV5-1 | TGCGCCAGCAGCCTTCGCGGAGAGGGGGACACTGAAGCTTTCTTT | CASSLRGEGDTEAFF
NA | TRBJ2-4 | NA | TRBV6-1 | TGTGCCAGCCAAGAGCTAGCCAAAAACATTCAGTACTTC | CASQELAKNIQYF
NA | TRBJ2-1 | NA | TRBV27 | TGTGCCAGCAGTCCATTGTTCAGCTCCTACAATGAGCAGTTCTTC | CASSPLFSSYNEQFF
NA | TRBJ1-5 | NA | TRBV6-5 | TGTGCCAGCAGGCGTACAGGGCTGGGGGAGCCCCAGCATTTT | CASRRTGLGEPQHF
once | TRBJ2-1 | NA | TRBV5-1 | TGCGCCAGCAGCTTGACAGGGTCCTACAATGAGCAGTTCTTC | CASSLTGSYNEQFF
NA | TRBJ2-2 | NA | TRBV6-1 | TGTGCCAGCAGTGAAAGGAGAATGTTGACCGGGGAGCTGTTTTTT | CASSERRMLTGELFF
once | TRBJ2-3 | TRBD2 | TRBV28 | TGTGCCAGCAGTTTAATGGCTAGCGGGGGGCAAGATACGCAGTATTTT | CASSLMASGGQDTQYF
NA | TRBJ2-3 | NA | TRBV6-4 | TGTGCCAGCGTGTTCCGGGGAGTCACAGATACGCAGTATTTT | CASVFRGVTDTQYF